The text below deals with one TCR beta chain. Its antigen is currently unknown. The CDR3 length is 14 residues. V was pared by 3 bases and J by 3 bases, with 13 bases between. Looked up from germline, CDR1 is SGDLS and CDR2 is YYNGEE. The data stem from a study of identifying expanded T cells in peripheral blood. General study results and limits: Variance in clone template counts between approximately two-week samples significantly increased with total template count across all healthy donors.

Collection occurred without any documented infections or immune events in donors. Method: immunoSEQ multiplex PCR; TCRdb's copy keeps in-frame clones and lacks some. The sample lists 100,000 or so clones; approximately 90% were seen once. This chain connects TRBV9 to TRBJ2-7, with D maybe TRBD1 (6 bases). Sequenced: blood. The clonotype was recovered from a person aged 18-70 years in good health. In DNA, the CDR3 is TGTGCCAGCAGCGGGGGGCCGGGCTACTACGAGCAGTACTTC. It is translated as CASSGGPGYYEQYF.